Listed below are T cell receptor beta chains from one sample, sequenced in a study of CD8 T cells in ankylosing spondylitis. TCRdb re-derived calls from the 5' RACE reads in MiXCR, one entry per CDR3 protein. The sample contains some 450,000 distinct CDR3 sequences, 15% to 20% of which appear only once. Specimen: blood, either unsorted or a sorted T cell fraction (not recorded which). These receptors all come from a male donor with ankylosing spondylitis. Both conserved end residues are trimmed from each CDR3. A D gene is named only where the DNA matches it firmly.

TRBV7-6,TRBJ2-3,NA,ASSLRPQGDTQY
TRBV7-9,TRBJ2-3,TRBD2,ASSLLTSGIADTQY
TRBV5-1,TRBJ1-3,TRBD1,ASSVAGQGQNTIY
TRBV18,TRBJ1-1,NA,ASSQLRESEAF
TRBV20-1,TRBJ2-2,NA,SARDAGIGGGAGELF
TRBV7-8,TRBJ2-7,NA,ASSSHLTSSYEQY
TRBV7-9,TRBJ2-3,TRBD2,ASSLAASGPSTDTQY
TRBV30,TRBJ2-7,TRBD1,AWGQGRDEQY
TRBV10-3,TRBJ2-3,TRBD2,AISTTSLATDTQY
TRBV5-6,TRBJ2-4,NA,ASSFPGTDIQY
TRBV7-6,TRBJ2-2,TRBD2,ASSSKLSGTGELF
TRBV18,TRBJ1-4,NA,ASSKNKGESEKLF
TRBV6-1,TRBJ2-5,NA,ASSVSGVGKTQY
TRBV7-2,TRBJ2-7,TRBD2,ASSLGDLAGSGEQY
TRBV5-6,TRBJ2-7,NA,ATSDRLYEQY